The 18 T cell receptor beta chains listed next were all sequenced from one sample in a study of blood T cell repertoires in COVID-19. Measured with immunoSEQ multiplex PCR; TCRdb has only the in-frame clones, and not every one. Of around 61,000 clones listed, roughly nine tenths were seen once; the top ten hold 1.4% to 1.5%. The sequenced sample consisted of peripheral blood. These receptor sequences come from a man between 60 and 75 years old with acute or convalescent COVID-19.

The gene calls are TRBV6-5 and TRBJ2-1, with 12 bases that match TRBD2. This CDR3 is built from 16 residues. Losses at the gene ends were 2 bases for V and 7 bases for J; bases not matched to a gene: 6. Germline CDR1 MNHEY, CDR2 SVGAGI. The CDR3 sequence: CASSYLASGGVNEQFF. CDR3 nucleotide sequence: TGTGCCAGCAGTTACCTCGCTAGCGGGGGGGTGAATGAGCAGTTCTTC.

The V gene is TRBV6-5, the J gene TRBJ1-2, with TRBD1 matching 10 bases. Germline V gene lookup returns CDR1 MNHEY and CDR2 SVGAGI. V lost 10 bases to trimming and J lost 8 bases; unmatched junction nucleotides: 10. The CDR3 totals 13 residues. The CDR3 DNA reads as TGTGCCAACAGGGGACAGGGGACGGGAGGCTACACCTTC. It specifies CANRGQGTGGYTF.

The chain employs TRBV5-1 and TRBJ1-1, with TRBD1 matching over 7 bases. Germline V CDR1 and CDR2: SGHRS, YFSETQ. The J segment lost 6 bases and the V segment lost 2 bases, leaving 7 bases of the junction unmatched. There are 14 residues in the CDR3. The CDR3 reads CASSFDRVAAEAFF. The CDR3 region has the DNA TGCGCCAGCAGCTTTGACAGGGTTGCGGCTGAAGCTTTCTTT.

The rearrangement links TRBV15 to TRBJ1-4, with 7 bases lining up with TRBD1. The germline CDR1 and CDR2 sequences are LNHNV and YYDKDF (reference sequence). The J segment lost 4 bases and the V segment lost 9 bases, leaving 5 bases of the junction unmatched. The CDR3 contains 13 residues. This CDR3 reads CATGTADNEKLFF. DNA of the CDR3: TGTGCCACAGGGACAGCGGATAATGAAAAACTGTTTTTT.

The chain carries TRBV5-1 and TRBJ1-2; weak D call: TRBD1 (6 bases). Germline CDR1 and CDR2: SGHRS and YFSETQ. The CDR3 has 14 residues. Trimming removed 3 bases from V and 10 bases from J, with 19 bases in between. CDR3 in amino acids: CASSSSASHRDYTF. CDR3 DNA: TGCGCCAGCAGCTCGAGCGCCTCCCACAGGGACTACACCTTC.

This clone was observed once. V gene TRBV11-2 combines with J gene TRBJ2-7, with D possibly TRBD2 on 7 matching bases. Germline V gives CDR1 SGHAT, CDR2 FQNNGV. The CDR3 covers 15 residues. V gave up 1 base and J gave up 0 bases, with 10 bases separating them. CDR3 region: CASSLAGGASYEQYF. The CDR3 nucleotides read TGTGCCAGCAGCTTAGCTGGGGGGGCCTCCTACGAGCAGTACTTC. Full variable domain (remainder filled in from reference TRBV11-2 and TRBJ2-7): EAGVAQSPRYKIIEKRQSVAFWCNPISGHATLYWYQQILGQGPKLLIQFQNNGVVDDSQLPKDRFSAERLKGVDSTLKIQPAKLEDSAVYLCASSLAGGASYEQYFGPGTRLTVT.

This chain links TRBV5-1 with TRBJ1-6; 8 bases match TRBD1. J lost 5 bases, V lost 6 bases, and 7 bases had no gene match. CDR3 length equals 15 residues. The germline gives CDR1 SGHRS, CDR2 YFSETQ. The CDR3 sequence: CASNPTGDDNSPLHF. In DNA form, the CDR3 reads TGCGCCAGCAACCCGACAGGGGACGATAATTCACCCCTCCACTTT.

The V and J genes are TRBV5-1 and TRBJ2-1; possible D gene TRBD2, 5 bases. The CDR3 totals 14 residues. Germline V gene lookup returns CDR1 SGHRS and CDR2 YFSETQ. V lost 1 base and J lost 8, with 13 bases in between. CDR3 coding DNA: TGCGCCAGCAGCTTGAGAGGGCCCGGGGATGAGCAGTTCTTC. Translated: CASSLRGPGDEQFF.

This chain links TRBV5-1 with TRBJ1-4; D gene uncertain. Germline lookup yields CDR1 SGHRS and CDR2 YFSETQ. V dropped 0 bases and J dropped 7 bases, with 13 bases sitting between them. The CDR3 is 15 residues long. CDR3 bases: TGCGCCAGCAGCTTGGGGGGAGCATCGGGTGAAAAACTGTTTTTT. Its protein product is CASSLGGASGEKLFF.

The chain recombines TRBV2 with TRBJ2-1, with 11 bases identical to TRBD2. With V trimmed by 8 bases and J by 7 bases, 10 bases remained unmatched. The length of the CDR3 is 15 residues. CDR1 and CDR2 (germline): SNHLY, FYNNEI. CDR3 nucleotides: TGTGCCAGCCTGTTAGCGGGGGGGCCGAGGAATGAGCAGTTCTTC. Translating it yields CASLLAGGPRNEQFF.

The rearrangement links TRBV19 to TRBJ1-6, with D unresolved. The CDR3 is 13 residues long. The germline CDR1 and CDR2 sequences are LNHDA and SQIVND (reference sequence). V lost 3 bases and J lost 7, with 7 bases in between. The CDR3 bases are TGTGCCAGTAGTATGAGCCGGAATTCACCCCTCCACTTT. The encoded protein is CASSMSRNSPLHF.

The chain links TRBV11-2 to TRBJ2-7, with D unresolved. CDR1 and CDR2 from the germline V gene are SGHAT and FQNNGV. Trimming stripped 3 bases from V and 2 bases from J, with 2 bases between. The CDR3 sequence is 11 residues long. The CDR3 spells CASSFAYEQYF. CDR3 coding DNA: TGTGCCAGCAGCTTCGCCTACGAGCAGTACTTC.

V and J are TRBV5-6 and TRBJ2-3; D call uncertain. In germline, CDR1 is SGHDT, CDR2 YYEEEE. The germline V and J ends were trimmed by 2 bases and 5 bases, with 9 bases remaining between them. CDR3 length equals 13 residues. CDR3 amino acids: CASSFEVRDTQYF. The CDR3 DNA is TGTGCCAGCAGCTTCGAAGTGAGAGATACGCAGTATTTT. Full variable domain (outside the CDR3, taken from reference TRBV5-6 and TRBJ2-3): DAGVTQSPTHLIKTRGQQVTLRCSPKSGHDTVSWYQQALGQGPQFIFQYYEEEERQRGNFPDRFSGHQFPNYSSELNVNALLLGDSALYLCASSFEVRDTQYFGPGTRLTVL.

The V and J genes are TRBV7-8 and TRBJ2-6; D is perhaps TRBD1 (5 bases). Between the trimmed V and J ends, which lost 5 bases and 2 bases, there was a span of 13 bases. This CDR3 is 16 amino acids long. Germline values: CDR1 SGHVS, CDR2 FQNEAQ. The CDR3 protein is CASSIHRITGANVLTF. The CDR3 DNA is TGTGCCAGCAGCATCCACAGGATTACTGGGGCCAACGTCCTGACTTTC.

V and J are TRBV6-5 and TRBJ1-2; 8 bases match TRBD1. This CDR3 is built from 13 residues. CDR1 is MNHEY, CDR2 SVGAGI, per germline. The V segment lost 6 bases and the J segment 3 bases; nucleotides outside the gene matches: 3. The CDR3 coding sequence is TGTGCCAGCAGAAAGACAGGGGACTATGGCTACACCTTC. It encodes CASRKTGDYGYTF.

V and J are TRBV6-1 and TRBJ2-5; 9 bases are shared with TRBD2. Germline V gene data show CDR1 as MNHNS and CDR2 as SASEGT. The CDR3 length is 15 residues. Trimming at V came to 3 bases and at J to 4 bases, leaving 6 bases not matched to a gene. The chain's CDR3 is CASSELGGLAETQYF. As DNA, the CDR3 is TGTGCCAGCAGTGAGTTGGGGGGACTAGCAGAGACCCAGTACTTC.

The V call is TRBV27, the J call TRBJ1-1; TRBD1 agrees at 11 bases. The CDR3 extends over 15 amino acids. The germline V gene has CDR1 MNHEY and CDR2 SMNVEV (reference sequence). J was trimmed by 2 bases and V by 7 bases; bases with no gene match: 6. The CDR3 sequence is CASKEGQGANTEAFF. The CDR3 nucleotides are TGTGCCAGCAAAGAAGGACAGGGGGCAAACACTGAAGCTTTCTTT.

The chain carries TRBV5-1 and TRBJ1-2, with D perhaps matching TRBD1 (6 bases). The V end was cut by 3 bases, the J end by 7 bases, with 13 bases between. The CDR3 totals 13 residues. Germline CDR1 is SGHRS and CDR2 is YFSETQ. CDR3 nucleotide sequence: TGCGCCAGCAGCTACGGACAGTTCCCTGGCTACACCTTC. This translates into CASSYGQFPGYTF. The variable domain in full, completed from reference TRBV5-1 and TRBJ1-2, reads KAGVTQTPRYLIKTRGQQVTLSCSPISGHRSVSWYQQTPGQGLQFLFEYFSETQRNKGNFPGRFSGRQFSNSRSEMNVSTLELGDSALYLCASSYGQFPGYTFGSGTRLTVV.